Shown below are 6 T cell receptor beta chains from a single sample sequenced in a study of blood T cells in healthy people across ages. Sample-barcoded 5' priming and a J-beta primer mix drove a second PCR of 7 to 11 cycles. TCRdb re-called the 5' RACE reads with MiXCR, one entry per CDR3 protein. The data contain about 1.1 million distinct CDR3 sequences, 35% to 40% of them singletons. The sample taken for sequencing was blood. These receptors were collected from a man younger than 35 in good health.

Written as DNA, the CDR3 is TGCAGCGTTGAAGGTGGAAATACGCAGTATTTT. It encodes CSVEGGNTQYF. The chain joins TRBV29-1 to TRBJ2-3; D gene uncertain. The CDR3 is made up of 11 amino acids. Per germline, CDR1 SQVTM and CDR2 ANQGSEA. The V end lost 1 base, the J end lost 7 bases, and 6 bases lay between the germline ends.

For the CDR3, the DNA is TGTGCCAGCAGCTTAATCACTTCGGGGAACGTCTATGGCTACACCTTC. Residues: CASSLITSGNVYGYTF. The chain recombines TRBV7-8 with TRBJ1-2, with D unresolved. Germline CDR1 and CDR2: SGHVS and FQNEAQ. V shed 2 bases and J shed 4 bases, with 17 bases lying between them. The CDR3 has 16 residues.

The rearrangement uses TRBV20-1 and TRBJ2-1, with D uncertain. Per germline, CDR1 DFQATT and CDR2 SNEGSKA (reference sequence). There are 12 residues in the CDR3. V was clipped by 6 bases and J by 4 bases, with 10 bases between them. Here the CDR3 reads CSAVLTYNEQFF. The DNA for the CDR3 is TGCAGTGCGGTACTGACATACAATGAGCAGTTCTTC.

Details on this clonotype: The germline gene is not matched at one end of the junction; a read error may be the cause. This sequence joins TRBV12-3 or TRBV12-4 and TRBJ2-3; 10 bases map to TRBD1. The CDR3 is 16 residues long. DNA for the CDR3: TGTGCCAGCAGCCCTCAGGACAGGGGGTACACAGATACGCGGTATTTT. Its translation is CASSPQDRGYTDTRYF.

The chain couples TRBV20-1 to TRBJ2-5; 9 bases align to TRBD2. The end of the DNA aligns better with TRBJ2-1, so the J call may be wrong. Germline loops: CDR1 DFQATT, CDR2 SNEGSKA (reference sequence). The CDR3 sequence is 15 residues long. CDR3 sequence (DNA): TGCAGTGCTGAGATCTATAGCGGGGGTGAAGAGACCCAGTTCTTC. It encodes CSAEIYSGGEETQFF.

This clonotype occurred many times. This rearrangement joins TRBV12-3 or TRBV12-4 to TRBJ2-1; tentative D call: TRBD2 (5 bases). V was shortened by 1 base and J by 2 bases, with 9 bases between the two germline ends. The CDR3 is 15 residues long. CDR3 residues: CASSLGRSTYNEQFF. In DNA, the CDR3 is TGTGCCAGCAGTTTAGGGAGGAGCACCTACAATGAGCAGTTCTTC.